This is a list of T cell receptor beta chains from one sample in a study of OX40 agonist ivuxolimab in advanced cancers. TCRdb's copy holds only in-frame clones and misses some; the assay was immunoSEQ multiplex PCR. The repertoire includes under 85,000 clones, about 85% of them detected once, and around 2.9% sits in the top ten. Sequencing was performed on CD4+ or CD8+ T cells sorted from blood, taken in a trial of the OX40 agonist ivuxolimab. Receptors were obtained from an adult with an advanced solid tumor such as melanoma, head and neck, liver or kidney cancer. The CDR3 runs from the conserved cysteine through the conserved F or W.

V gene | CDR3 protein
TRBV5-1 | CASSLGANYGYTF
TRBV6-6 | CASTRRGGGTDTQYF
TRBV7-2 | CASSRQVGQMNTEAFF
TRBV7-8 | CASSLTLSSNYGYTF
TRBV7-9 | CASSQSGVGTEAFF
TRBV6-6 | CASSSDGTAGNTIYF
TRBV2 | CASSDWGQVNSPLHF
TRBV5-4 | CASSPGRYSYEQYF
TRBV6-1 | CASRGQKIFEAFF
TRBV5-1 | CASSPQPQGSYNSPLHF
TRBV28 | CASSQGASNQPQHF
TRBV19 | CASNGLGGTTEAFF
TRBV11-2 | CASSPGNEQFF
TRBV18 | CASAPDRNTEAFF